Presented here are 27 T cell receptor beta chains from one specimen sequenced in a study of memory CD8 T cells in hepatitis C reinfection. This sample's time point: peak reinfection, 3 to 8 weeks after reinfection detection. The sorted cells went straight to TCR sequencing with no prior in vitro expansion. The method was immunoSEQ multiplex PCR; TCRdb's version includes in-frame clones alone and lacks a portion of them. The sample consists of fewer than 50,000 clones, approximately 90% of them appearing once. The sample consisted of naive CD8+ T cells sorted from blood. These receptors all come from a man between 18 and 29 years old with hepatitis C virus infection.

The DNA for the CDR3 is TGTGCCAGCAGCTCACGGGGGGGGTTCTACGAGCAGTACTTC. It encodes CASSSRGGFYEQYF. This chain uses TRBV7-9 with TRBJ2-7; 8 nucleotides match TRBD2. Germline V gene lookup returns CDR1 SEHNR and CDR2 FQNEAQ (reference sequence). V shed 4 bases and J 3 bases; nucleotides not matched to a gene: 5. This CDR3 spans 14 amino acids.

CDR3 DNA: TGTGCCAGCAGTTGGGGGCGAGAGCAGTACTTC. Protein product: CASSWGREQYF. The chain recombines TRBV28 with TRBJ2-7; a possible D gene is TRBD1 (6 bases). This CDR3 has 11 amino acids. V lost 4 bases and J 7 bases, leaving 8 bases between the germline ends. Germline V lookup: CDR1 MDHEN, CDR2 SYDVKM.

V gene TRBV7-9 combines with J gene TRBJ2-1, with 9 bases fitting TRBD2. Germline-derived CDR1 and CDR2 are SEHNR and FQNEAQ (reference sequence). V lost 5 bases to trimming and J lost 8 bases; unmatched junction nucleotides: 10. CDR3 size: 15 residues. CDR3 sequence: CASSPSLAGVYEQFF. CDR3 DNA sequence: TGTGCCAGCAGCCCGTCGTTAGCGGGAGTGTATGAGCAGTTCTTC.

The rearrangement joins TRBV25-1 to TRBJ2-1; maybe TRBD2 (5 bases). The V and J ends lost 5 bases and 5 bases respectively, with 7 bases between them. The CDR3 is 12 residues long. CDR1 is MGHDK and CDR2 is SYGVNS in the germline V gene. The CDR3 nucleotides are TGTGCCAGCAGTCTAGCAGACAATGAGCAGTTCTTC. It codes for CASSLADNEQFF.

Written as DNA, the CDR3 is TGTGCCAGCAGCGGGACTAGCTTGAACACCGGGGAGCTGTTTTTT. It yields the protein CASSGTSLNTGELFF. The chain is built from TRBV9 and TRBJ2-2; 8 nucleotides agree with TRBD2. The germline gives CDR1 SGDLS, CDR2 YYNGEE. V lost 3 bases, J lost 1 base, and 2 bases stayed unmatched. This CDR3 is 15 amino acids long.

The V call is TRBV4-1, the J call TRBJ1-4; 9 bases line up with TRBD1. With V trimmed by 5 bases and J by 8 bases, 6 bases remained unmatched. The CDR3 is 14 amino acids. Germline CDR1 and CDR2: MGHRA and YSYEKL. The CDR3 reads CASSLDRGEEKLFF. The CDR3 DNA is TGCGCCAGCAGCTTGGACAGGGGTGAGGAAAAACTGTTTTTT.

The gene calls are TRBV7-9 and TRBJ2-2; 10 positions agree with TRBD1. The CDR3 extends over 17 amino acids. V shed 0 bases, J shed 4 bases, and the junction held 5 bases outside the gene matches. In germline, CDR1 is SEHNR, CDR2 FQNEAQ (reference sequence). CDR3 in DNA: TGTGCCAGCAGCTTAGCGTGGGGACAGGGGAGCACCGGGGAGCTGTTTTTT. Residues: CASSLAWGQGSTGELFF. The full variable domain, rest sourced from reference TRBV7-9 and TRBJ2-2, is DTGVSQNPRHKITKRGQNVTFRCDPISEHNRLYWYRQTLGQGPEFLTYFQNEAQLEKSRLLSDRFSAERPKGSFSTLEIQRTEQGDSAMYLCASSLAWGQGSTGELFFGEGSRLTVL.

The genes are TRBV7-9 and TRBJ1-6; D uncertain. The CDR3 is 14 amino acids. CDR1 and CDR2 from the germline V gene are SEHNR and FQNEAQ (reference sequence). The V and J ends lost 1 base and 7 bases respectively, with 8 bases between them. CDR3 region: CASSLDSSNSPLHF. DNA of the CDR3: TGTGCCAGCAGCTTAGACAGCAGCAATTCACCCCTCCACTTT.

This clone was seen a handful of times. The chain recombines TRBV6-5 with TRBJ1-1; weak D call: TRBD1 (6 bases). CDR1 is MNHEY, CDR2 SVGAGI, per germline. CDR3 length: 14 amino acids. Trimming cost V 2 bases and J 5 bases, with 12 bases left between them. This chain's CDR3 is CASSYNRVETEAFF. For the CDR3, the DNA is TGTGCCAGCAGTTACAACAGGGTTGAGACTGAAGCTTTCTTT.

Only one count was recorded for this clone. V is TRBV28 and J is TRBJ1-4, with unresolved D. This CDR3 contains 14 residues. CDR1 and CDR2 (germline): MDHEN, SYDVKM. V lost 4 bases to trimming and J lost 8 bases, with 14 bases between them. The CDR3 loop reads CASSSRLRREKLFF. DNA of the CDR3: TGTGCCAGCAGTTCCCGTCTTAGGAGGGAAAAACTGTTTTTT. The variable domain in full, with the rest retrieved from reference TRBV28 and TRBJ1-4, is DVKVTQSSRYLVKRTGEKVFLECVQDMDHENMFWYRQDPGLGLRLIYFSYDVKMKEKGDIPEGYSVSREKKERFSLILESASTNQTSMYLCASSSRLRREKLFFGSGTQLSVL.

This sequence joins TRBV19 and TRBJ1-2; perhaps TRBD1 as D (5 bases). The CDR3 is 14 residues long. Trimming removed 5 bases at V and 5 bases at J, with 15 bases between. CDR1 and CDR2 (germline): LNHDA, SQIVND (reference sequence). CDR3 coding DNA: TGTGCCAGTAGTTTCGGCTCGGGGACTTATGGCTACACCTTC. Amino acids: CASSFGSGTYGYTF.

The chain joins TRBV7-2 to TRBJ2-1, with D tentatively TRBD2 (6 bases). V lost 3 bases and J 1 base, leaving 10 bases between the germline ends. CDR3 length equals 15 residues. CDR1 is SGHTA, CDR2 FQGNSA, per germline. The CDR3 loop reads CASSLGGGSYNEQFF. CDR3 nucleotides: TGTGCCAGCAGCTTGGGAGGAGGGTCCTACAATGAGCAGTTCTTC.

With regard to this clone: Distinct nucleotide sequences in the sample also encode this CDR3. The rearrangement joins TRBV10-1 to TRBJ2-1; maybe TRBD1 (5 bases). Trimming shortened V by 8 bases and J by 3 bases, and 14 bases separated the two germline ends. Germline assignment: CDR1 WNHNN and CDR2 SYGVQD (reference sequence). This CDR3 contains 14 residues. Written as DNA, the CDR3 is TGCGCCAGCTCCACTTCGACAGACTACAATGAGCAGTTCTTC. This translates into CASSTSTDYNEQFF.

The J gene is TRBJ2-3, the V gene TRBV19, with TRBD2 as a possible D gene (6 bases). Per germline, CDR1 LNHDA and CDR2 SQIVND (reference sequence). CDR3 size: 15 residues. Trimming left V 5 bases short and J 1 base short, with 13 bases between. This CDR3 is CASSEGTGGTDTQYF. Here the CDR3 DNA reads TGTGCCAGTAGTGAAGGGACGGGAGGCACAGATACGCAGTATTTT.

The chain combines TRBV4-2 with TRBJ1-6; D may be TRBD1 (5 bases). Germline V gene data show CDR1 as LGHNA and CDR2 as YNFKEQ. This CDR3 region has 15 residues. V lost 1 base to trimming and J lost 10 bases, with 14 bases between them. The CDR3 reads CASSQGVREGSPLHF. CDR3 bases: TGTGCCAGCAGCCAAGGGGTCAGGGAGGGATCACCCCTCCACTTT.

The chain joins TRBV5-6 to TRBJ2-5; D is undetermined. The V end lost 0 bases, the J end lost 0 bases, and 9 bases lay between the germline ends. Per the germline V gene, CDR1 is SGHDT and CDR2 is YYEEEE. There are 15 residues in the CDR3. This chain's CDR3 is CASSLDRSYQETQYF. Here the CDR3 DNA reads TGTGCCAGCAGCTTGGACAGAAGTTACCAAGAGACCCAGTACTTC.

About this clone itself: Germline is not matched at one junction end, which may reflect a read error. The identical CDR3 is also encoded by other nucleotide sequences in the sample. The gene calls are TRBV28 and TRBJ1-1; 7 nucleotides match TRBD1. The CDR3 sequence is 14 residues long. CDR1 is MDHEN and CDR2 is SYDVKM in the germline V gene. The CDR3 here is CASSSYRGNTEAFF. The CDR3 DNA reads TGTGCCAGCAGTTCCTACAGGGGAAACACTGAAGCCTTCTTT.

The chain links TRBV28 to TRBJ2-5, with no clear D. The tail of the sequence fits TRBJ2-7 better, so the J call may be wrong. CDR3 length: 13 residues. Looked up from germline, CDR1 is MDHEN and CDR2 is SYDVKM. For the CDR3, the DNA is TGTGCCAGCAGTCCGGAGCGCTCCTACGAGCAGTACTTC. It translates to CASSPERSYEQYF.

The chain links TRBV9 to TRBJ2-2; 9 positions agree with TRBD2. Trimming took 3 bases from V and 0 from J; bases not matched to a gene: 9. The germline gives CDR1 SGDLS, CDR2 YYNGEE. This CDR3 spans 18 amino acids. CDR3 region: CASSGGGGLGPNTGELFF. Here the CDR3 DNA reads TGTGCCAGCAGCGGCGGGGGGGGCCTGGGGCCGAACACCGGGGAGCTGTTTTTT.

V usage is TRBV7-2 and J usage is TRBJ2-7; perhaps TRBD1 as D (5 bases). V lost 6 bases to trimming and J lost 2 bases, with 5 bases between them. Germline V gene lookup returns CDR1 SGHTA and CDR2 FQGNSA. The CDR3 covers 11 residues. This CDR3 reads CASRQAYEQYF. The CDR3 DNA sequence: TGTGCCAGCAGACAGGCCTACGAGCAGTACTTC.

This chain's CDR3 is CASSLGFEGNNEQFF. CDR3 coding DNA: TGTGCCAGCAGCTTAGGATTCGAGGGCAACAATGAGCAGTTCTTC. The rearrangement links TRBV7-6 to TRBJ2-1; D may be TRBD2 (5 bases). Deletions cut 1 base from V and 5 bases from J, with 12 bases between. Germline CDR1 reads SGHVS; CDR2 reads FNYEAQ. This CDR3 is 15 amino acids long.

The rearrangement joins TRBV19 to TRBJ1-6; possibly TRBD1 for D (5 bases). The CDR3 loop spans 14 amino acids. CDR1 and CDR2 (germline): LNHDA, SQIVND (reference sequence). Trimming cost V 5 bases and J 9 bases, with 14 bases left between them. The CDR3 region has the DNA TGTGCCAGTAGTTTCAGACACCAGGGTTCACCCCTCCACTTT. Translation gives CASSFRHQGSPLHF.

The chain recombines TRBV5-1 with TRBJ2-3, with 12 nucleotides matching TRBD2. CDR3 length: 19 residues. The J segment lost 0 bases and the V segment lost 4 bases, leaving 12 bases of the junction unmatched. In germline, CDR1 is SGHRS, CDR2 YFSETQ. CDR3 protein: CASSPTTSGRSSSTDTQYF. CDR3 DNA: TGCGCCAGCAGCCCCACAACTAGCGGGAGGTCTTCTAGCACAGATACGCAGTATTTT.

The V gene is TRBV5-5, the J gene TRBJ2-7; no reliable D call. The V gene's germline CDR1 is SGHKS and CDR2 YYEKEE (reference sequence). V was cut by 0 bases and J by 1 base, with 11 bases left in between. This CDR3 is 15 amino acids long. The CDR3 protein is CASSLEQRLSYEQYF. In nucleotides, the CDR3 is TGTGCCAGCAGCTTGGAGCAGCGCCTATCCTACGAGCAGTACTTC.

The CDR3 sequence is CASSQGLAGSSYEQYF. CDR3 bases: TGCGCCAGCAGCCAAGGACTAGCGGGAAGCTCCTACGAGCAGTACTTC. The V and J genes are TRBV4-1 and TRBJ2-7; 11 bases are a match to TRBD2. Germline loops: CDR1 MGHRA, CDR2 YSYEKL. The CDR3 runs 16 residues. Germline trimming cut 1 base from V and 0 bases from J; bases unmatched to any gene: 2.

The rearrangement joins TRBV19 to TRBJ2-7; 9 nucleotides agree with TRBD2. CDR3 length: 14 amino acids. Germline V gene lookup returns CDR1 LNHDA and CDR2 SQIVND (reference sequence). Trimming at V came to 3 bases and at J to 4 bases, leaving 4 bases not matched to a gene. In nucleotides, the CDR3 is TGTGCCAGTAGTATCGGACTAGCGAGGTACGAGCAGTACTTC. The encoded protein is CASSIGLARYEQYF.

This clone was observed a few times. The chain joins TRBV4-1 to TRBJ2-7; the D gene is possibly TRBD1 (6 bases). The CDR3 has 13 residues. With 1 base removed from V and 5 bases from J, the gap between germline ends came to 9 bases. Germline V gene data show CDR1 as MGHRA and CDR2 as YSYEKL. This CDR3 reads CASSQVYRDEQYF. In DNA form, the CDR3 reads TGCGCCAGCAGCCAAGTTTACAGGGACGAGCAGTACTTC.